A selection of T cell receptor beta chains follows, all from one sample in a study of T cells in Graves' hyperthyroidism and ophthalmopathy. MiXCR, applied by TCRdb to the multiplex PCR reads, yields one record per CDR3 protein. The table has approximately 430,000 distinct CDR3 sequences, roughly 14% seen once; the top ten hold around 13%. The sequencing input was blood. The receptors were sampled from a man between 18 and 29 years old with Graves' ophthalmopathy. Both conserved end residues are part of each CDR3. A D gene is named only where the DNA matches it firmly. Size tells how often a clone was seen (once, few, many) or the class of an expanded clone, and some rows leave it out.

V gene	J gene	D gene	clone size	CDR3 protein	CDR3 DNA
TRBV3-1	TRBJ1-5	.	.	CASSGGGEIVNQPQHF	TGTGCCAGCAGCGGGGGGGGAGAGATCGTCAATCAGCCCCAGCATTTT
TRBV30	TRBJ2-1	TRBD2	many	CAWSLAGNEQFF	TGTGCCTGGAGCCTAGCGGGCAATGAGCAGTTCTTC
TRBV2	TRBJ1-5	.	many	CASTRVISQPQHF	TGTGCCAGCACCAGGGTGATCTCTCAGCCCCAGCATTTT
TRBV27	TRBJ1-1	TRBD1	many	CASSSRGGFRNTEAFF	TGTGCCAGCAGTTCCAGGGGGGGTTTTAGGAACACTGAAGCTTTCTTT
TRBV6-1	TRBJ2-5	TRBD2	few	CASSGQTSGQETQYF	TGTGCCAGCAGTGGGCAGACTAGCGGGCAAGAGACCCAGTACTTC
TRBV2	TRBJ2-5	TRBD2	many	CASSATSGTLETQYF	TGTGCCAGCAGTGCGACTAGCGGGACCTTAGAGACCCAGTACTTC
TRBV12-3/TRBV12-4	TRBJ2-5	.	many	CASSFVGSGETQYF	TGTGCCAGCAGTTTCGTGGGGTCCGGGGAGACCCAGTACTTC
TRBV6-1	TRBJ2-5	TRBD2	many	CASIRTSGSLNQETQYF	TGTGCCAGCATCAGGACTAGCGGGAGTCTTAACCAAGAGACCCAGTACTTC
TRBV2	TRBJ2-7	TRBD2	many	CASSEWRELTYEQYF	TGTGCCAGCAGTGAATGGCGGGAGCTCACCTACGAGCAGTACTTC
TRBV12-3/TRBV12-4	TRBJ1-1	.	many	CASKRQANTEAFF	TGTGCCAGCAAACGTCAGGCTAACACTGAAGCTTTCTTT
TRBV30	TRBJ1-5	.	many	CAWSGGVGDQPQHF	TGTGCCTGGAGTGGAGGGGTCGGGGATCAGCCCCAGCATTTT
TRBV7-9	TRBJ1-1	.	.	CASSVAGAEAFF	TGTGCCAGCAGCGTGGCGGGGGCTGAAGCTTTCTTT
TRBV9	TRBJ2-6	.	.	CVSSAPGERMTGANVLTF	TGTGTCAGCAGCGCACCAGGGGAACGTATGACTGGGGCCAACGTCCTGACTTTC
TRBV24-1	TRBJ1-5	.	many	CATSDTRDENQPQHF	TGTGCCACCAGTGATACCCGGGACGAGAATCAGCCCCAGCATTTT
TRBV7-6	TRBJ2-7	TRBD2	many	CASSVAGGNLYEQYF	TGTGCCAGCAGCGTAGCGGGGGGGAACCTCTACGAGCAGTACTTC
TRBV11-1	TRBJ2-7	.	many	CASSLHGNTYEQYF	TGTGCCAGCAGCTTACACGGGAATACCTACGAGCAGTACTTC
TRBV3-1	TRBJ2-3	.	many	CASSLGSGLAPAATQYF	TGTGCCAGCAGCCTCGGATCGGGGCTAGCGCCGGCGGCTACGCAGTATTTT
TRBV12-3/TRBV12-4	TRBJ2-5	.	many	CASSLASWVQETQYF	TGTGCCAGCAGTTTAGCGTCTTGGGTGCAAGAGACCCAGTACTTC
TRBV6-1	TRBJ2-5	.	many	CASMGEETQYF	TGTGCCAGCATGGGCGAAGAGACCCAGTACTTC
TRBV12-3/TRBV12-4	TRBJ2-1	.	many	CASSPPGTPSNEQFF	TGTGCCAGCAGCCCCCCCGGGACTCCCTCCAATGAGCAGTTCTTC
TRBV3-1	TRBJ2-3	.	many	CASSQDGRSTDTQYF	TGTGCCAGCAGCCAAGACGGCAGAAGCACAGATACGCAGTATTTT
TRBV6-1	TRBJ2-7	TRBD2	many	CASSPETSDAYEQYF	TGTGCCAGCAGTCCGGAAACTAGCGATGCCTACGAGCAGTACTTC
TRBV19	TRBJ2-3	.	few	CASSIVGSTDTQYF	TGTGCCAGTAGTATAGTCGGATCCACAGATACGCAGTATTTT
TRBV4-1	TRBJ1-5	.	few	CASSLGRVSNQPQHF	TGCGCCAGCAGCCTCGGGAGGGTAAGCAATCAGCCCCAGCATTTT
TRBV6-1	TRBJ1-5	.	few	CASRDPISNQPQHF	TGTGCCAGCAGAGATCCGATTAGCAATCAGCCCCAGCATTTT
TRBV7-9	TRBJ1-4	.	many	CASSPAGRSNEKLFF	TGTGCCAGCAGCCCCGCGGGACGGTCTAATGAAAAACTGTTTTTT
TRBV5-8	TRBJ2-7	TRBD2	.	CASSEREGFYEQYF	TGTGCCAGCAGCGAGCGGGAAGGATTCTACGAGCAGTACTTC
TRBV14	TRBJ1-4	.	.	CASSAGVVANEKLFF	TGTGCTAGCAGCGCCGGGGTCGTAGCCAATGAAAAACTGTTTTTT
TRBV18	TRBJ1-5	.	many	CASSPSAGLNQPQHF	TGTGCCAGCTCACCATCCGCAGGCCTAAATCAGCCCCAGCATTTT
TRBV7-8	TRBJ2-7	.	many	CASSLELGSQGYEQYF	TGTGCCAGCAGCTTAGAACTCGGCTCCCAGGGCTACGAGCAGTACTTC
TRBV27	TRBJ2-7	.	.	CASSLPILPSGEQYF	TGTGCCAGCAGTTTACCGATTTTACCATCGGGAGAGCAGTACTTC
TRBV5-5	TRBJ2-1	TRBD1	.	CASIAGQGSGEQFF	TGTGCCAGCATCGCGGGACAGGGGTCAGGTGAGCAGTTCTTC
TRBV12-3/TRBV12-4	TRBJ2-7	TRBD2	.	CASSTSSGGPYEQYF	TGTGCCAGCAGTACCTCCAGCGGGGGTCCCTACGAGCAGTACTTC
TRBV6-1	TRBJ1-1	.	many	CASSWAGMNTEAFF	TGTGCCAGCAGTTGGGCAGGCATGAACACTGAAGCTTTCTTT
TRBV20-1	TRBJ2-7	TRBD1	many	CSASLQTGVEQYF	TGCAGTGCTAGCCTACAAACAGGGGTCGAGCAGTACTTC
TRBV20-1	TRBJ1-5	.	many	CSARDMVEASNQPQHF	TGCAGTGCTAGAGATATGGTCGAGGCCTCTAATCAGCCCCAGCATTTT
TRBV6-1	TRBJ2-7	.	many	CASSVDIEGFSEQYF	TGTGCCAGCAGTGTCGACATCGAGGGGTTTTCCGAGCAGTACTTC
TRBV18	TRBJ1-5	.	few	CASSPTDSNQPQHF	TGTGCCAGCTCACCGACAGATAGCAATCAGCCCCAGCATTTT
TRBV30	TRBJ1-5	TRBD1	many	CAWRGQGDQPQHF	TGTGCCTGGAGAGGACAGGGGGATCAGCCCCAGCATTTT
TRBV6-5	TRBJ2-1	.	many	CASSYSAGRSYNEQFF	TGTGCCAGCAGTTACTCGGCGGGACGCTCCTACAATGAGCAGTTCTTC
TRBV25-1	TRBJ2-2	TRBD1	few	CASKGDRGTGELFF	TGTGCCAGCAAGGGGGACAGAGGAACCGGGGAGCTGTTTTTT
TRBV29-1	TRBJ2-3	TRBD2	many	CSVSGSWSTDTQYF	TGCAGCGTCAGCGGGAGTTGGAGCACAGATACGCAGTATTTT
TRBV7-8	TRBJ2-3	TRBD2	.	CASSSLAGGPDTQYF	TGTGCCAGCAGCTCTCTAGCGGGGGGGCCAGATACGCAGTATTTT
TRBV24-1	TRBJ2-7	.	few	CATSDLLSTEQYF	TGTGCCACCAGTGATTTGTTGTCAACCGAGCAGTACTTC
TRBV5-6	TRBJ2-7	.	.	CASSLIWEKPYEQYF	TGTGCCAGCAGCTTGATTTGGGAAAAACCCTACGAGCAGTACTTC
TRBV24-1	TRBJ2-3	TRBD1	many	CATRAGQGFRDTQYF	TGTGCCACCAGAGCGGGACAGGGATTCAGGGATACGCAGTATTTT
TRBV5-1	TRBJ1-4	.	many	CASSLPGTNNEKLFF	TGCGCCAGCAGCTTGCCGGGGACGAATAATGAAAAACTGTTTTTT
TRBV6-1	TRBJ2-5	.	many	CASSWEWNGETQYF	TGTGCCAGCAGTTGGGAGTGGAACGGGGAGACCCAGTACTTC
TRBV30	TRBJ1-1	.	many	CAWSVVTEAFF	TGTGCCTGGAGTGTAGTCACTGAAGCTTTCTTT
TRBV5-8	TRBJ1-2	.	many	CASTLRWGAANYGYTF	TGTGCCAGCACCCTGCGGTGGGGGGCAGCTAACTATGGCTACACCTTC
TRBV7-9	TRBJ1-2	.	many	CASSLGAGSYGYTF	TGTGCCAGCAGCTTAGGGGCAGGGTCCTATGGCTACACCTTC